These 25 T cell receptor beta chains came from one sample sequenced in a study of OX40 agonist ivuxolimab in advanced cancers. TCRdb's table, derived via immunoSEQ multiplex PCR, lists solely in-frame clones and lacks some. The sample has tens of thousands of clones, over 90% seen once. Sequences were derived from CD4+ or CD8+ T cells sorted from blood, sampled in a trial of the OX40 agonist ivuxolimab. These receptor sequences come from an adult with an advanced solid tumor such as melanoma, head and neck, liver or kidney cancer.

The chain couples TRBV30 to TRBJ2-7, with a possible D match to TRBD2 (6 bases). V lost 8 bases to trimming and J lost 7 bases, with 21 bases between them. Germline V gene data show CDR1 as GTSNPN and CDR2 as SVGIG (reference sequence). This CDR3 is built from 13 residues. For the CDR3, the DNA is TGTGCCGGAACGGAGGGCAGTGCGGAAGAGCAGTACTTC. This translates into CAGTEGSAEEQYF.

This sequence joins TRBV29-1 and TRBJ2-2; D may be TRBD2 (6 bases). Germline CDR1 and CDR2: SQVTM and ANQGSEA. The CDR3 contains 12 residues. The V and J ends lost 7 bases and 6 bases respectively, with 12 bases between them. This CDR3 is CSATGGSGELFF. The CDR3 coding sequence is TGCAGCGCGACCGGGGGTTCCGGGGAGCTGTTTTTT.

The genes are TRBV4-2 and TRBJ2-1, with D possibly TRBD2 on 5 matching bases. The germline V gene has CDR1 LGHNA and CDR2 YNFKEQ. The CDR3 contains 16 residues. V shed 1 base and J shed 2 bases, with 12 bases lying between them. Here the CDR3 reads CASSQVLAGTYNEQFF. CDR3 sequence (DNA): TGTGCCAGCAGCCAAGTACTTGCCGGGACCTACAATGAGCAGTTCTTC.

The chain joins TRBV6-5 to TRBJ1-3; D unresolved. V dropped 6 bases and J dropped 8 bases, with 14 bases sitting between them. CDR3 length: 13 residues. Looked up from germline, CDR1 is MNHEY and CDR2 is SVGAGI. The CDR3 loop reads CASRQWSADTIYF. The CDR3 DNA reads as TGTGCCAGCAGGCAATGGTCCGCTGACACCATATATTTT.

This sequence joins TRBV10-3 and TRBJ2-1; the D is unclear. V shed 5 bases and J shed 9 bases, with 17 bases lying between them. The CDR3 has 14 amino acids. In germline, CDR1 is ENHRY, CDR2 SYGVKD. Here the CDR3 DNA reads TGTGCCATCAGTTCTAACTCCTCCTCCCGTGAGCAGTTCTTC. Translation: CAISSNSSSREQFF.

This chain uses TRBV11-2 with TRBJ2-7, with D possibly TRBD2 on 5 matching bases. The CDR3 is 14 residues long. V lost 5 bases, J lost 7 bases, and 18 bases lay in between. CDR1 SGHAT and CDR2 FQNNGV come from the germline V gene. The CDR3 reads CASSPSGEGEEQYF. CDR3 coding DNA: TGTGCCAGCAGCCCCAGCGGTGAGGGAGAGGAGCAGTACTTC.

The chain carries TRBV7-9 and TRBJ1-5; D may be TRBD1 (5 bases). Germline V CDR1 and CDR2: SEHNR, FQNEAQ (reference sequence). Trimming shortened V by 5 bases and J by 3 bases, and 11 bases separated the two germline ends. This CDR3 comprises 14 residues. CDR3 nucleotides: TGTGCCAGCAGCCTAGAGGGGACCAATCAGCCCCAGCATTTT. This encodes CASSLEGTNQPQHF.

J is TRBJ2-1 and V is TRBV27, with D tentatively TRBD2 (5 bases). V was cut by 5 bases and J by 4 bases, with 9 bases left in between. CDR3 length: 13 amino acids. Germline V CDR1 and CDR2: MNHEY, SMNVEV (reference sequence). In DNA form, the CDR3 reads TGTGCCAGCAGTACCGGACTTTACAATGAGCAGTTCTTC. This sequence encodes CASSTGLYNEQFF.

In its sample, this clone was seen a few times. The CDR3 sequence is CAGGGMNTEAFF. The CDR3 DNA sequence: TGTGCCGGGGGTGGGATGAACACTGAAGCTTTCTTT. The chain carries TRBV6-6 and TRBJ1-1; D is perhaps TRBD1 (5 bases). Deletions cut 11 bases from V and 0 bases from J, with 10 bases between. Germline V lookup: CDR1 MNHNY, CDR2 SVGAGI (reference sequence). The CDR3 loop spans 12 amino acids.

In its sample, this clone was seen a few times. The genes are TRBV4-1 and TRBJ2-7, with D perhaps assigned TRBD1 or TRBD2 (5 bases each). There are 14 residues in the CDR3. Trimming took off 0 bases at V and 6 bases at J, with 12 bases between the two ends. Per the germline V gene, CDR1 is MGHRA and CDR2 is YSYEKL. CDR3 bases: TGCGCCAGCAGCCAAGATTCGGGGACCTCCGAGCAGTACTTC. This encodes CASSQDSGTSEQYF.

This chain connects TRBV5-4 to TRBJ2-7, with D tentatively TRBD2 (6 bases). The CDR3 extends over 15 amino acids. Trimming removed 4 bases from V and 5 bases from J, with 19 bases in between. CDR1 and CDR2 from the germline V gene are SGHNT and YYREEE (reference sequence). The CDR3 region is CASSNPGLPEDEQYF. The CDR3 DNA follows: TGTGCCAGCAGCAATCCGGGACTCCCTGAAGACGAGCAGTACTTC.

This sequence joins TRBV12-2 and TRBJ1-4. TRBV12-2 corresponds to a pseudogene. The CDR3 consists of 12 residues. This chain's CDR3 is CASRCLNEKLFF. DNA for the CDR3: TGTGCAAGTCGCTGCCTAAATGAAAAACTGTTTTTT.

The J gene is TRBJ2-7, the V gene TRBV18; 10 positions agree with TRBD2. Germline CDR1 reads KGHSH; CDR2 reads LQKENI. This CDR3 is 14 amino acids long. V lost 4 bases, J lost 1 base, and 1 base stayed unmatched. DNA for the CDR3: TGTGCCAGCTCACTAGCGGGAGGATCCTACGAGCAGTACTTC. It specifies CASSLAGGSYEQYF.

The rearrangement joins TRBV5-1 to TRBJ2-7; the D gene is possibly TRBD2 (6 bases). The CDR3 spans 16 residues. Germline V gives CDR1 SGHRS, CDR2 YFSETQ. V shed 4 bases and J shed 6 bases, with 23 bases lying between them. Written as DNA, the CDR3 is TGCGCCAGCAGCCCCCTTTGCGGGGACCTTCGTTGCGAGCAGTACTTC. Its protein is CASSPLCGDLRCEQYF.

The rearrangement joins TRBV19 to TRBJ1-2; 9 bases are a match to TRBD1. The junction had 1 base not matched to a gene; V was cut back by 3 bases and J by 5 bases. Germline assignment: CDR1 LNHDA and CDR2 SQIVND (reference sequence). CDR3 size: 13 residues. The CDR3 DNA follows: TGTGCCAGTAGTATGGGACAGGGATATGGCTACACCTTC. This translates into CASSMGQGYGYTF.

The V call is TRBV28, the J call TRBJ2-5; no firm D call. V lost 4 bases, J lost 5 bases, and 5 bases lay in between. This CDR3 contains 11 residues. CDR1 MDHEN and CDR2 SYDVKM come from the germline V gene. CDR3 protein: CASSYGETQYF. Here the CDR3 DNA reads TGTGCCAGCAGTTATGGGGAGACCCAGTACTTC.

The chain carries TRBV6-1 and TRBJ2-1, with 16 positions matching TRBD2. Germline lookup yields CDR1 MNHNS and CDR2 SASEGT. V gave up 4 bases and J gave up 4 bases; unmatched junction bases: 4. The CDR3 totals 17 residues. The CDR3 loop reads CASSGGLAGGYYNEQFF. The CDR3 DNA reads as TGTGCCAGCAGTGGGGGACTAGCGGGAGGGTATTACAATGAGCAGTTCTTC.

Here the CDR3 reads CASSLLTGTPEAFF. CDR3 nucleotides: TGTGCCAGCAGCTTACTTACAGGGACCCCTGAAGCTTTCTTT. The chain employs TRBV7-2 and TRBJ1-1; TRBD1 might be the D (6 bases). With 2 bases removed from V and 6 bases from J, the gap between germline ends came to 13 bases. Germline loops: CDR1 SGHTA, CDR2 FQGNSA. CDR3 length: 14 amino acids.

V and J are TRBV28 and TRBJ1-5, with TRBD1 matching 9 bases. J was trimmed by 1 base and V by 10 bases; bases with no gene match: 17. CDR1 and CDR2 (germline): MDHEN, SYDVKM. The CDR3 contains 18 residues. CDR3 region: CAISSGPGTGLSNQPQHF. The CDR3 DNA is TGTGCCATCTCGAGTGGTCCCGGGACAGGGTTGAGCAATCAGCCCCAGCATTTT. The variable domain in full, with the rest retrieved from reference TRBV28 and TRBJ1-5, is DVKVTQSSRYLVKRTGEKVFLECVQDMDHENMFWYRQDPGLGLRLIYFSYDVKMKEKGDIPEGYSVSREKKERFSLILESASTNQTSMYLCAISSGPGTGLSNQPQHFGDGTRLSIL.

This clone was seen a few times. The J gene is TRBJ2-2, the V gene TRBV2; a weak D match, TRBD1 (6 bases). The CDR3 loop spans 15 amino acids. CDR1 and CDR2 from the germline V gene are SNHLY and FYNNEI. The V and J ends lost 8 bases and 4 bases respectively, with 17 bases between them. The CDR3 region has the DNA TGTGCCAGCGGGAAGGACAGCGTTGGCACCGGGGAGCTGTTTTTT. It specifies CASGKDSVGTGELFF.

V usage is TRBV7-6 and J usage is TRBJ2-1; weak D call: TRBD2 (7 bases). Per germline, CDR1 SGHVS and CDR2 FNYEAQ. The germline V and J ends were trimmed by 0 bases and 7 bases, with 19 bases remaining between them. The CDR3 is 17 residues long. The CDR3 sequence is CASSLAPSGTLRNEQFF. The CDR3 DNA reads TGTGCCAGCAGCTTAGCCCCCAGCGGGACACTCCGAAATGAGCAGTTCTTC.

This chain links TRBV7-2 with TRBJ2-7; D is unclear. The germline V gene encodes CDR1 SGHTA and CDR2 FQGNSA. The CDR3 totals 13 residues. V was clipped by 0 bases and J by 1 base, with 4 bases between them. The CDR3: CASSLAGSYEQYF. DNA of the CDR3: TGTGCCAGCAGCTTAGCAGGGTCCTACGAGCAGTACTTC.

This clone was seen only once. CDR3 DNA sequence: TGCGCCAGCAGCCAAGATGGGACAGGGGGCCCGGCTAATGAAAAACTGTTTTTT. Its protein product is CASSQDGTGGPANEKLFF. V usage is TRBV4-1 and J usage is TRBJ1-4; 12 bases map to TRBD1. CDR1 is MGHRA, CDR2 YSYEKL, per germline. J lost 3 bases, V lost 0 bases, and 5 bases had no gene match. This CDR3 comprises 18 residues.

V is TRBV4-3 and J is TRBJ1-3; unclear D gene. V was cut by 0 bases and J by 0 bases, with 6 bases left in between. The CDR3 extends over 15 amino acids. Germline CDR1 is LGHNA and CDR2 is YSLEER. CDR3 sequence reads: CASSQESDSGNTIYF. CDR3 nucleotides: TGCGCCAGCAGCCAAGAGTCAGACTCTGGAAACACCATATATTTT.

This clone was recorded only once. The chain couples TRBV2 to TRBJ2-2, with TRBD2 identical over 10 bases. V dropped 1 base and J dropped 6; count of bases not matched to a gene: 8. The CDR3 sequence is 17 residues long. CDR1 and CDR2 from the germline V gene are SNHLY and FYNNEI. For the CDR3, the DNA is TGTGCCAGCAGTGAAGAGGCTAGCGGGAGTTTAGCCGGGGAGCTGTTTTTT. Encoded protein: CASSEEASGSLAGELFF.